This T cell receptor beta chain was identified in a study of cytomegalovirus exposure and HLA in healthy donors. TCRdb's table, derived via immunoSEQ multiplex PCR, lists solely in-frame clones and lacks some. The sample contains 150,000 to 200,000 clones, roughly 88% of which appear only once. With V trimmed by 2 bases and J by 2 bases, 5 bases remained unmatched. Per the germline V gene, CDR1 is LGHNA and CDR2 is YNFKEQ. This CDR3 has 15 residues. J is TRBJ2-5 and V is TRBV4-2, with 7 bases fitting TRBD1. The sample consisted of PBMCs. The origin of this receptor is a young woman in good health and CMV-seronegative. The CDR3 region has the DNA TGTGCCAGCAGCCAACAGACAGGGCCTCAAGAGACCCAGTACTTC. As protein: CASSQQTGPQETQYF.